This T cell receptor beta chain originates from a study of T cell responses to AZD1222 COVID-19 vaccine. The protocol was immunoSEQ multiplex PCR, while the TCRdb copy is restricted to in-frame clones and leaves out a portion. Among 90,000 to 120,000 clones listed, about 90% were seen once. Germline V gene sequence: CDR1 MNHEY, CDR2 SVGAGI. Trimming took off 7 bases at V and 3 bases at J, with 13 bases between the two ends. The CDR3 has 14 amino acids. The chain combines TRBV6-5 with TRBJ2-1; maybe TRBD2 (5 bases). The receptor's source is an adult who received the AZD1222 COVID-19 vaccine. The material sequenced was peripheral blood, taken 28 days after the second AZD1222 dose. The CDR3 loop is CASTPASSYNEQFF. The CDR3 DNA sequence: TGTGCCAGCACCCCCGCTAGCAGCTACAATGAGCAGTTCTTC.